This section outlines one TCR beta chain sequence together with its context. There is no known antigen for this receptor. One junction end does not reproduce the germline sequence, and a read error may be involved. The data derive from a study of T cell repertoires in cytomegalovirus infection (dated by TCRdb to about 2019). About the study as a whole: Peptide stimulations targeted recently identified HLA-C-restricted CMV epitopes, whose presentation resists viral immunomodulation, together with well-studied HLA-B-restricted epitopes. The HLA type of each donor mattered for the analysis, because public TCR beta signatures pointed to carriage of CMV infection along with the matching HLA type. Results the study describes overall, beyond this receptor: The ex vivo response was dominated by HLA-C-restricted CMV-specific TCR beta clonotypes, which also provided the single most frequent clonotype in two of eight donors. Cumulative frequency of public TCR beta family members discriminated carriers of CMV infection plus the relevant HLA type in this cohort and an independent approximately 370-donor cohort.

Its CDR3 holds 14 amino acids, cysteine through phenylalanine. Of all the DNA, just the CDR3 is kept, 42 bases in frame from base 1. CDR1 and CDR2 (LNHDA, SQIVND) derive from the germline V gene (reference sequence). Reading the label with the study, this specimen's treatment or condition is: in vitro stimulation with specific CMV peptide epitopes to enrich CMV-specific T cells. Data came from an Illumina HiSeq 1500. The public sequencing data were trimmed at Q25 with fastp and processed into clonotypes with MiXCR by TCRdb, which kept only in-frame beta chains. Rows with a matching CDR3 protein are joined into one entry that keeps the most common DNA and genes. The sample profile shows about 830,000 distinct CDR3 sequences; 30% to 35% of them were found once. The ten most abundant clones make up around 11% of the sample.

The sequence came from a human donor in good health (CMV status not recorded). Some clones in this sample may be carry-over from other donors' samples. Sequenced material: cultured CD8+ T cells from PBMCs, taken from culture after CMV antigen stimulation. This sequence uses TRBV19 and TRBJ2-2; the D region possibly corresponds to TRBD2 (5 bases align). This receptor has the CDR3 CASSITGNSGELFF. Here is the DNA: TGTGCCAGTAGTATCACGGGGAACTCCGGGGAGCTGTTTTTT. The CDR3 plus the reference TRBV19 and TRBJ2-2 genes for the other parts give the full variable domain: DGGITQSPKYLFRKEGQNVTLSCEQNLNHDAMYWYRQDPGQGLRLIYYSQIVNDFQKGDIAEGYSVSREKKESFPLTVTSAQKNPTAFYLCASSITGNSGELFFGEGSRLTVL.